These 14 T cell receptor beta chains were all obtained from the same sample, sequenced in a study of CD8+CD57+ T cells in acquired aplastic anemia. Investigators profiled TCR beta VDJ and CDR3 from genomic DNA template. MiXCR, run by TCRdb on the reads, gives a single entry per CDR3 protein. There are around 180,000 distinct CDR3 sequences in the sample; approximately 48% occur only once, and 10% to 15% lies in the top ten. The authors sequenced patients whose flow cytometry had shown CD8+CD57+ cell expansion. The specimen sequenced was sorted CD4+, CD8+, or CD8+CD57+ T cells (not recorded which) from PBMCs. The receptor source for this set is a human donor with aplastic anemia.

The V and J genes are TRBV20-1 and TRBJ1-2, with D hard to call. CDR3 length: 15 amino acids. Germline assignment: CDR1 DFQATT and CDR2 SNEGSKA (reference sequence). Trimming removed 1 base at V and 4 bases at J, with 16 bases between. CDR3 protein: CSARVGMSRTYGYTF. In DNA, the CDR3 is TGCAGTGCTAGAGTGGGAATGAGTCGGACCTATGGCTACACCTTC.

This clonotype was counted ten times or more. V is TRBV5-8 and J is TRBJ2-5; 14 nucleotides align to TRBD2. Germline lookup yields CDR1 SGHTS and CDR2 YDEGEE. V gave up 3 bases and J gave up 1 base; unmatched junction bases: 5. This CDR3 has 17 amino acids. The CDR3 here is CASSSSGTSGGQETQYF. The CDR3 DNA follows: TGTGCCAGCAGCTCTTCCGGGACTAGCGGGGGCCAAGAGACCCAGTACTTC.

The chain joins TRBV20-1 to TRBJ2-7; D gene uncertain. The CDR3 contains 12 residues. Trimming took 6 bases from V and 2 from J, leaving 11 bases between them. Per the germline V gene, CDR1 is DFQATT and CDR2 is SNEGSKA (reference sequence). The CDR3 nucleotides read TGCAGTGCCCCCATAGGCCCCTACGAGCAGTACTTC. It yields the protein CSAPIGPYEQYF.

The table lists this clonotype with a few counts. The chain uses TRBV6-5 and TRBJ2-1, with 13 bases that match TRBD2. Germline V lookup: CDR1 MNHEY, CDR2 SVGAGI. The CDR3 is made up of 15 amino acids. The V segment lost 4 bases and the J segment 8 bases; nucleotides outside the gene matches: 5. The CDR3 DNA is TGTGCCAGCAGTTCACTAGCGGGGGGGATGTATGAGCAGTTCTTC. Translated, it gives CASSSLAGGMYEQFF.

In this sample, this clonotype turned up a few times. The gene calls are TRBV27 and TRBJ2-3; TRBD2 might be the D (5 bases). Germline CDR1 is MNHEY and CDR2 is SMNVEV (reference sequence). The CDR3 is 15 amino acids. V was shortened by 0 bases and J by 2 bases, with 9 bases between the two germline ends. The CDR3, as DNA: TGTGCCAGCAGTTTATCTTGGACTCCCACAGATACGCAGTATTTT. It is translated as CASSLSWTPTDTQYF.

V gene TRBV5-5 combines with J gene TRBJ2-7, with D possibly matching TRBD1 (5 bases). Germline V gives CDR1 SGHKS, CDR2 YYEKEE (reference sequence). CDR3 size: 15 residues. V was trimmed by 0 bases and J by 6 bases, leaving 16 bases between them. The CDR3 region is CASSLVSARQLEQYF. As DNA, the CDR3 is TGTGCCAGCAGCTTGGTGTCCGCTCGACAGCTCGAGCAGTACTTC.

Only a few counts were recorded for this clonotype. The gene calls are TRBV7-9 and TRBJ1-2, with 7 positions matching TRBD1. The length of the CDR3 is 12 residues. The V gene's germline CDR1 is SEHNR and CDR2 FQNEAQ (reference sequence). V trimming: 5 bases; J trimming: 6 bases; junction bases outside the gene matches: 3. The CDR3 here is CASSQDRDGYTF. CDR3 bases: TGTGCCAGCAGCCAAGACAGGGATGGCTACACCTTC.

The chain combines TRBV29-1 with TRBJ2-7, with D possibly matching TRBD2 (6 bases). Trimming shortened V by 8 bases and J by 0 bases, and 14 bases separated the two germline ends. The CDR3 extends over 13 amino acids. Germline CDR1 reads SQVTM; CDR2 reads ANQGSEA. The CDR3 here is CSPTRGNSYEQYF. For the CDR3, the DNA is TGCAGCCCCACCCGGGGGAACTCCTACGAGCAGTACTTC.

This clonotype was seen repeatedly, ten times or more. The chain is built from TRBV13 and TRBJ1-1, with no clear D. CDR1 and CDR2 from the germline V gene are PRHDT and FYEKMQ (reference sequence). Trimming stripped 0 bases from V and 4 bases from J, with 12 bases between. The CDR3 is made up of 15 amino acids. CDR3 DNA: TGTGCCAGCAGCTTAGGCCCTCGGGGTGCCACTGAAGCTTTCTTT. It specifies CASSLGPRGATEAFF.

This clonotype has at least ten counts. The V call is TRBV15, the J call TRBJ1-5; the match to TRBD1 covers 8 bases. This CDR3 has 13 residues. Germline V gene sequence: CDR1 LNHNV, CDR2 YYDKDF (reference sequence). Trimming at V came to 5 bases and at J to 5 bases, leaving 2 bases not matched to a gene. The CDR3 here is CATSPTGDQPQHF. The CDR3 DNA reads TGTGCCACCAGCCCGACAGGGGATCAGCCCCAGCATTTT. Complete variable domain (other parts from reference TRBV15 and TRBJ1-5): DAMVIQNPRYQVTQFGKPVTLSCSQTLNHNVMYWYQQKSSQAPKLLFHYYDKDFNNEADTPDNFQSRRPNTSFCFLDIRSPGLGDTAMYLCATSPTGDQPQHFGDGTRLSIL.

The chain employs TRBV25-1 and TRBJ2-3, with TRBD2 matching 12 bases. CDR3 length: 16 amino acids. V shed 3 bases, J shed 2 bases, and the junction held 3 bases outside the gene matches. Germline assignment: CDR1 MGHDK and CDR2 SYGVNS. The CDR3 spells CASSDGLAGSTDTQYF. CDR3 sequence (DNA): TGTGCCAGCAGTGATGGACTAGCGGGATCCACAGATACGCAGTATTTT.

Details on this clonotype: At one end the junction does not follow the germline gene, possibly because of a read error. V is TRBV20-1 and J is TRBJ2-1; D perhaps matches TRBD2 (6 bases). The CDR3 covers 15 residues. The V gene's germline CDR1 is DFQATT and CDR2 SNEGSKA (reference sequence). The CDR3 sequence is CSASALRERMNDQFF. The CDR3 bases are TGCAGTGCTAGTGCCCTACGGGAGCGCATGAATGACCAGTTCTTC.

The genes are TRBV19 and TRBJ1-1; possible D gene TRBD1, 5 bases. Trimming took 4 bases from V and 11 from J, leaving 11 bases between them. The germline V gene has CDR1 LNHDA and CDR2 SQIVND (reference sequence). The CDR3 runs 11 residues. The CDR3 region is CASSKGRGAFF. The CDR3 region has the DNA TGTGCCAGTAGTAAGGGGCGCGGGGCTTTCTTT. The full variable domain, rest sourced from reference TRBV19 and TRBJ1-1, is DGGITQSPKYLFRKEGQNVTLSCEQNLNHDAMYWYRQDPGQGLRLIYYSQIVNDFQKGDIAEGYSVSREKKESFPLTVTSAQKNPTAFYLCASSKGRGAFFGQGTRLTVV.

V usage is TRBV10-3 and J usage is TRBJ1-1; the D is unclear. Looked up from germline, CDR1 is ENHRY and CDR2 is SYGVKD. Trimming cost V 3 bases and J 1 base, with 12 bases left between them. The CDR3 has 15 residues. In DNA form, the CDR3 reads TGTGCCATCAGTGATGGGTACATCACGAACACTGAAGCTTTCTTT. Its protein product is CAISDGYITNTEAFF.